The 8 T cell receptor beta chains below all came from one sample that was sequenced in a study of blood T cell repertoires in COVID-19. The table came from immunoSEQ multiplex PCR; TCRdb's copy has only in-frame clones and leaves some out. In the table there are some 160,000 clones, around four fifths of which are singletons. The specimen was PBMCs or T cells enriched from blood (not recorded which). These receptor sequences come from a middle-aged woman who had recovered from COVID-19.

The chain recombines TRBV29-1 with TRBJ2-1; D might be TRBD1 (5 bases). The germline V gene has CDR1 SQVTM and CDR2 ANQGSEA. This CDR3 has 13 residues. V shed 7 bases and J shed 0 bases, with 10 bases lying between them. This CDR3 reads CSARQTSYNEQFF. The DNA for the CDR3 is TGCAGCGCTAGACAGACCTCCTACAATGAGCAGTTCTTC.

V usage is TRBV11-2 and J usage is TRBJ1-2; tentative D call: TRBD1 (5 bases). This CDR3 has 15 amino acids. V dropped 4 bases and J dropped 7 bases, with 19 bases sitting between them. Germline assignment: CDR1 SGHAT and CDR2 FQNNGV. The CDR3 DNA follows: TGTGCCAGCAGCTCCGGCCGGGGGTGGGGCCCTGGCTACACCTTC. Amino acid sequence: CASSSGRGWGPGYTF.

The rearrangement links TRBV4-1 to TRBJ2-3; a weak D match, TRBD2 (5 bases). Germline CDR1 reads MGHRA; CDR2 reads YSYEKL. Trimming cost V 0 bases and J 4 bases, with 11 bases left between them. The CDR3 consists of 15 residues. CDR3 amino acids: CASSQDPSGADTQYF. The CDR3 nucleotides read TGCGCCAGCAGCCAAGATCCGAGCGGAGCAGATACGCAGTATTTT.

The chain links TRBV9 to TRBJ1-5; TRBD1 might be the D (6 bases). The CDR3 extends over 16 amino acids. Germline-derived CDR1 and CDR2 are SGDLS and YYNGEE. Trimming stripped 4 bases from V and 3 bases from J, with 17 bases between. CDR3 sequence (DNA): TGTGCCAGCAGCCCTGATTTGGGGGCCTTCAATCAGCCCCAGCATTTT. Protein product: CASSPDLGAFNQPQHF.

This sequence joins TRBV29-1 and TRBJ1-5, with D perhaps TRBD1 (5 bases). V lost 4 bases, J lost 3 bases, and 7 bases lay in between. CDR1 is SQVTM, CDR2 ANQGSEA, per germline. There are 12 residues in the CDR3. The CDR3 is CSVVQDNQPQHF. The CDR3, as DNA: TGCAGCGTTGTACAGGACAATCAGCCCCAGCATTTT.

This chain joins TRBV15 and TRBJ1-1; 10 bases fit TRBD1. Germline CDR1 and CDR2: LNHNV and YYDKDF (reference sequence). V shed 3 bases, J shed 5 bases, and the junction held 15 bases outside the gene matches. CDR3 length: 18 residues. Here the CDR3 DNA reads TGTGCCACCAGCAGGAGGTTAGGGACAGGGGAAGTGGGAACTGAAGCTTTCTTT. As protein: CATSRRLGTGEVGTEAFF. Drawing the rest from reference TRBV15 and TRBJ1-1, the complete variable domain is DAMVIQNPRYQVTQFGKPVTLSCSQTLNHNVMYWYQQKSSQAPKLLFHYYDKDFNNEADTPDNFQSRRPNTSFCFLDIRSPGLGDTAMYLCATSRRLGTGEVGTEAFFGQGTRLTVV.

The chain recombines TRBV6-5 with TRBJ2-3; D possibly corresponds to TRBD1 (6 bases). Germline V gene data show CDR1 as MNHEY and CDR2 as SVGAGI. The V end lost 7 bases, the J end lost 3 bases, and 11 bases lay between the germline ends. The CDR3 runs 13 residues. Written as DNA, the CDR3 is TGTGCCAGCACCCCACAGGGAACAGATACGCAGTATTTT. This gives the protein CASTPQGTDTQYF.

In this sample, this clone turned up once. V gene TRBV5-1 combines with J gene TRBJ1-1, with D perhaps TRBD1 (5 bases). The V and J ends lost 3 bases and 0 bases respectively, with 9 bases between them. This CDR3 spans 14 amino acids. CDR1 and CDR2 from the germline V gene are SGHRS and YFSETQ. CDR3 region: CASSSDTMNTEAFF. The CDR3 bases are TGCGCCAGCAGCTCGGACACAATGAACACTGAAGCTTTCTTT.